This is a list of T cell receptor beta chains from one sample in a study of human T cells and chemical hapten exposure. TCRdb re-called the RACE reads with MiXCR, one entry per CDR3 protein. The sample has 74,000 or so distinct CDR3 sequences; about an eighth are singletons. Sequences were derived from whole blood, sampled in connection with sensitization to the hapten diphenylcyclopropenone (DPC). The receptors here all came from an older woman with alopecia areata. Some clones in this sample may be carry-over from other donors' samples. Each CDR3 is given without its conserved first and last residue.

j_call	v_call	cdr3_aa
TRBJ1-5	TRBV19	ASSMRRGRVEYSNQPQH
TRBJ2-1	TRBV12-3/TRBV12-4	ASSLSSASSYNEQF
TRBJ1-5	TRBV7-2	ASSATAMTQPQH
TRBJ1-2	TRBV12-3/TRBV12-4	ASSSGDAGYT
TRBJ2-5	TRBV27	ASSLRLASETQY
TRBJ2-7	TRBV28	ASSLYTGLNEQY
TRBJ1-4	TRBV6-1	ASSDGTGFGEKLF
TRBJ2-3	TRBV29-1	SVEEWGAGDTQY
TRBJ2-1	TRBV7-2	ASSLGIAGATYNEQF
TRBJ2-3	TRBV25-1	ASSEFGRQTNTDTQY
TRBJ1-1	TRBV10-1	ASMGQGNTEAF
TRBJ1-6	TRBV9	ASSATGVRSPLH
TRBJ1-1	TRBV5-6	ASRFIGVNTEAF
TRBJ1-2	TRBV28	ASSLPSETYGYT
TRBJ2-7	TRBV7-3	ASSSGQGVDEQY
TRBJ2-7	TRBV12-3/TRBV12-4	ATRWGSERGEQY
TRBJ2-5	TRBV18	ASSPSWTISETQY
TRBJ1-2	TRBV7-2	ASSLGSALKAYGYT
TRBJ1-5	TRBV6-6	ASSYGGRGYQPQH
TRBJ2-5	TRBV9	ASSVGTGGLETQY
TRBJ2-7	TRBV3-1	ASSQNLVGVMEQY
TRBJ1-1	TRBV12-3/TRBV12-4	ASSPRGPRTDTEAF
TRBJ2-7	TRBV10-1	ASSTGQGDEQY
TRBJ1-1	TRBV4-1	ASSQEAGGIAF
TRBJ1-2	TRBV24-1	ATSDSGQGREGYT
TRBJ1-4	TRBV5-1	ASSRQGGDRTEKLF
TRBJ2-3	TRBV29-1	SVVTSGSTDTQY
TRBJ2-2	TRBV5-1	ASSFDGQGETGELF
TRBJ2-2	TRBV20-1	SARGTGENTGELF
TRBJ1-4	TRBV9	ASSADSGAIEKLF
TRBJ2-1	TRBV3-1	ASSPLNYNEQF
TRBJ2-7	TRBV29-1	SVAGGTAYEQY